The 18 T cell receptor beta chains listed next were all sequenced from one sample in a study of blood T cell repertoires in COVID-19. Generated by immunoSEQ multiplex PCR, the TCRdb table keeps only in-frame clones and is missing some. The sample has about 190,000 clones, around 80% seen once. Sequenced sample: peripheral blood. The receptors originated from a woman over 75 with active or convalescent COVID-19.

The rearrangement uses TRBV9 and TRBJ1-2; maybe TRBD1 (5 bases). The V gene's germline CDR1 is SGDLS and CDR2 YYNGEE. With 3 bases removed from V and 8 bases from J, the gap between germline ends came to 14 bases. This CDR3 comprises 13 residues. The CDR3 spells CASSAGGGDGYTF. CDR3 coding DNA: TGTGCCAGCAGCGCTGGGGGAGGGGACGGCTACACCTTC.

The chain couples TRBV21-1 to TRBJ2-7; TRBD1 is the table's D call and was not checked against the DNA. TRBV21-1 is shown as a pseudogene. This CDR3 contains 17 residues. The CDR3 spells CASSTNPGQGFSYEQYF. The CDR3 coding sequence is TGTGCCAGCAGCACAAACCCAGGTCAGGGTTTCTCCTACGAGCAGTACTTC.

This CDR3 reads CASSTITGVLNSPLHF. DNA of the CDR3: TGCGCCAGCAGCACGATTACAGGGGTACTTAATTCACCCCTCCACTTT. The V gene is TRBV4-1, the J gene TRBJ1-6; TRBD1 matches 7 bases. Germline V gene sequence: CDR1 MGHRA, CDR2 YSYEKL. J was trimmed by 6 bases and V by 5 bases; bases with no gene match: 10. The CDR3 sequence is 16 residues long.

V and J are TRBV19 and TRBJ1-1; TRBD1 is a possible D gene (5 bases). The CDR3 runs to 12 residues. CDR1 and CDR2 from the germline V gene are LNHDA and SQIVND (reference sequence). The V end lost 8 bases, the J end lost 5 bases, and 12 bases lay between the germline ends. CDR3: CASGAVVTEAFF. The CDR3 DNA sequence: TGTGCCAGTGGGGCCGTGGTTACTGAAGCTTTCTTT.

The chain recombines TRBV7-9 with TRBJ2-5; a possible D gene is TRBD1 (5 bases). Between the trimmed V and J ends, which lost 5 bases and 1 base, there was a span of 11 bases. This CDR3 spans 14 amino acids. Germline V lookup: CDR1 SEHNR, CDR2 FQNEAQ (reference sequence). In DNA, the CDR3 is TGTGCCAGCAGCCGCCAGGGCTCCCAAGAGACCCAGTACTTC. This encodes CASSRQGSQETQYF.

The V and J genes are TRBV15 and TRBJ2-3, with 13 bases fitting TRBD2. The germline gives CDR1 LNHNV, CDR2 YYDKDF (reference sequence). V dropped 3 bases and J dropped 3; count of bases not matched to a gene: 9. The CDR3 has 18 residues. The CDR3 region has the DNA TGTGCCACCAGCAGGGGGACTAGCGGGGAGATCAGGACAGATACGCAGTATTTT. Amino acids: CATSRGTSGEIRTDTQYF.

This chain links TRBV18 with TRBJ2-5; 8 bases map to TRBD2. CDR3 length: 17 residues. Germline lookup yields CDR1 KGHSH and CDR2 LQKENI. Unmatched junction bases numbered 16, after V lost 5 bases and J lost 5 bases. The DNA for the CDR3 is TGTGCCAGCTCAACCCGGGCCAACGGGGGGGCATCGGAGACCCAGTACTTC. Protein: CASSTRANGGASETQYF.

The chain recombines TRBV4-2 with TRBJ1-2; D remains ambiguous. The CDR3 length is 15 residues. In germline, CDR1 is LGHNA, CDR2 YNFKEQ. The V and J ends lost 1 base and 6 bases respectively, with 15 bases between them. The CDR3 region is CASSQARRAENGYTF. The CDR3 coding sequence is TGTGCCAGCAGCCAAGCCAGGCGTGCTGAGAATGGCTACACCTTC.

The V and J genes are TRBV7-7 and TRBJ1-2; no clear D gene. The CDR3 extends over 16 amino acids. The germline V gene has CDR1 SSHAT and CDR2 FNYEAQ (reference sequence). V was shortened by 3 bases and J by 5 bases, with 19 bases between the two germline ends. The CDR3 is CASSFRSLGSGYGYTF. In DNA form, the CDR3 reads TGTGCCAGCAGCTTTCGGAGCCTGGGCTCGGGGTATGGCTACACCTTC.

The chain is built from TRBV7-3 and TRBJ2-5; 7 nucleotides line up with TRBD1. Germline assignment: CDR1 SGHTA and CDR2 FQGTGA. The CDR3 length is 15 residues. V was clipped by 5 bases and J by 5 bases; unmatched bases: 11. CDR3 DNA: TGTGCCAGCAGCCCGGGACAGCCGGGTGTGGAGACCCAGTACTTC. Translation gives CASSPGQPGVETQYF.

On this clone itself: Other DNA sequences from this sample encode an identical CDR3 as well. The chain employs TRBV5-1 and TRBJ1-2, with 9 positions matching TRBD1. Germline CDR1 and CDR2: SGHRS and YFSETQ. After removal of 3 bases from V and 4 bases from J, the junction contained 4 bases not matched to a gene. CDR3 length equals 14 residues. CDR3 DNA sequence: TGCGCCAGCAGCTCCGGACAGGGGAGCTATGGCTACACCTTC. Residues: CASSSGQGSYGYTF.

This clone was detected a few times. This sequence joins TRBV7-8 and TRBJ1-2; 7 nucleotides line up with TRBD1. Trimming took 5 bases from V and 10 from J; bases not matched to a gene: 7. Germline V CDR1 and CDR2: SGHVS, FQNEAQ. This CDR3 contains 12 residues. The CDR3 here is CASSPLDRAYTF. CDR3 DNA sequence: TGTGCCAGCAGCCCTTTAGACAGGGCCTACACCTTC.

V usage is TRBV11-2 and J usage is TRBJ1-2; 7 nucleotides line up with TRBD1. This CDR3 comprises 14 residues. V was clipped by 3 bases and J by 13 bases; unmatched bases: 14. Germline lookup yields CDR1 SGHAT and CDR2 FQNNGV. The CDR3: CASSLTGRTHAVTF. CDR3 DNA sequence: TGTGCCAGCAGCTTGACAGGGAGGACCCACGCCGTCACCTTC.

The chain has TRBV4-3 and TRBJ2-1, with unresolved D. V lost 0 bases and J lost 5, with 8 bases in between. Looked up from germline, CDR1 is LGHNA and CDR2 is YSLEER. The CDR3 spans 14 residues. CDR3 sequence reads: CASSQDWPNNEQFF. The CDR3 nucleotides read TGCGCCAGCAGCCAAGACTGGCCAAACAATGAGCAGTTCTTC.

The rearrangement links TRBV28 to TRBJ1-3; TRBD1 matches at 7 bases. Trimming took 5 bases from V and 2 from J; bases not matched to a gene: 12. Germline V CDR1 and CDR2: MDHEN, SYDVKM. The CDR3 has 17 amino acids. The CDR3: CASSTERQGHPGNTIYF. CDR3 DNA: TGTGCCAGCAGTACCGAACGACAGGGCCACCCTGGAAACACCATATATTTT.

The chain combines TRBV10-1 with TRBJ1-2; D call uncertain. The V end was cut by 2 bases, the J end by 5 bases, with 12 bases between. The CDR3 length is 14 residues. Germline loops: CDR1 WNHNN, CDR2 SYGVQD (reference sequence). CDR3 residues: CASSEGGYAYGYTF. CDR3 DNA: TGCGCCAGCAGTGAGGGCGGCTATGCTTATGGCTACACCTTC.

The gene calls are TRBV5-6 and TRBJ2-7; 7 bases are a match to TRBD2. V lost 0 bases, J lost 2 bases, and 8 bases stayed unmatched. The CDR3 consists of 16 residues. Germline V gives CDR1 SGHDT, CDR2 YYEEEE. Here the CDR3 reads CASSLGLGGIPYEQYF. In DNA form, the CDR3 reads TGTGCCAGCAGCTTGGGGCTGGGGGGGATACCCTACGAGCAGTACTTC. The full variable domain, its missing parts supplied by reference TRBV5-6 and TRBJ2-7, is DAGVTQSPTHLIKTRGQQVTLRCSPKSGHDTVSWYQQALGQGPQFIFQYYEEEERQRGNFPDRFSGHQFPNYSSELNVNALLLGDSALYLCASSLGLGGIPYEQYFGPGTRLTVT.

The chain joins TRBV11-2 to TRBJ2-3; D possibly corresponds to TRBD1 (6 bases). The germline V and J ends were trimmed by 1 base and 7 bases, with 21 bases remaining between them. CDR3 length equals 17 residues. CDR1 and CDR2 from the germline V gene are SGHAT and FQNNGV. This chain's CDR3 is CASSLATYAGASHTQYF. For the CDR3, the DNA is TGTGCCAGCAGCTTAGCTACATACGCAGGGGCGTCTCATACGCAGTATTTT.